The 3 T cell receptor beta chains presented below share a single source sample, sequenced in a study of cytomegalovirus exposure and HLA in healthy donors. The PCR made use of 60 Vbeta and 13 Jbeta primers. Produced via immunoSEQ multiplex PCR; TCRdb's table is partial and in-frame only. Of about 120,000 clones listed, 80% were seen once; the top ten hold 8.8%. Specimen: PBMCs. The receptors here all came from a female donor in good health and CMV-seropositive.

Only a few counts were recorded for this clone. The V and J genes are TRBV30 and TRBJ2-2; D unresolved. Germline loops: CDR1 GTSNPN, CDR2 SVGIG (reference sequence). V was cut by 0 bases and J by 6 bases, with 8 bases left in between. CDR3 size: 13 residues. The CDR3 DNA is TGTGCCTGGAGTGTACCCGGAGCCGGGGAGCTGTTTTTT. This gives the protein CAWSVPGAGELFF.

The gene calls are TRBV2 and TRBJ1-4; 7 bases fit TRBD1. Germline loops: CDR1 SNHLY, CDR2 FYNNEI. V gave up 8 bases and J gave up 4 bases; unmatched junction bases: 4. The CDR3 runs to 13 residues. CDR3 nucleotide sequence: TGTGCCAGCCGGACAGGCCATAATGAAAAACTGTTTTTT. The encoded protein is CASRTGHNEKLFF. Supplemented by reference TRBV2 and TRBJ1-4, the full variable domain reads EPEVTQTPSHQVTQMGQEVILRCVPISNHLYFYWYRQILGQKVEFLVSFYNNEISEKSEIFDDQFSVERPDGSNFTLKIRSTKLEDSAMYFCASRTGHNEKLFFGSGTQLSVL.

The chain uses TRBV19 and TRBJ1-2; 9 bases fit TRBD1. This CDR3 has 16 amino acids. From germline, CDR1 is LNHDA and CDR2 SQIVND (reference sequence). Trimming at V came to 5 bases and at J to 8 bases, leaving 15 bases not matched to a gene. The DNA for the CDR3 is TGTGCCAGTAGTTTTAGCCCGGGACAGGGCGCCGAAGGCTACACCTTC. Translating it yields CASSFSPGQGAEGYTF.